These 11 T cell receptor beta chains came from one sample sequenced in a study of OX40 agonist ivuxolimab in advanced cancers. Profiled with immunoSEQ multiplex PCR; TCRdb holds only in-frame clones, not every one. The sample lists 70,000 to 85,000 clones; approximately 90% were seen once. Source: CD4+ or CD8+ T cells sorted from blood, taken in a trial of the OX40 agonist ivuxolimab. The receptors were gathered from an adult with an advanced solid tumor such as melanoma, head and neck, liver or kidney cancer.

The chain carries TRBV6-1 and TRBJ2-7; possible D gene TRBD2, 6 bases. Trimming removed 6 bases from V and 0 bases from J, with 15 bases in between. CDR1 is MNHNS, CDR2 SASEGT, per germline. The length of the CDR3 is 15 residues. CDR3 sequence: CASRGGRTSSYEQYF. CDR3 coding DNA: TGTGCCAGCAGGGGGGGACGGACGAGCTCCTACGAGCAGTACTTC.

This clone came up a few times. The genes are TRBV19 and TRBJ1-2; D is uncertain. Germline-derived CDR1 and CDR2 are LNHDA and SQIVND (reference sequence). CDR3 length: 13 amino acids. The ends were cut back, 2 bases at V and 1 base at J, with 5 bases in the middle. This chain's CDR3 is CASSISGNYGYTF. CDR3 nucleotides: TGTGCCAGTAGTATAAGTGGTAACTATGGCTACACCTTC. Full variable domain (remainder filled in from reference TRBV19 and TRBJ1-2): DGGITQSPKYLFRKEGQNVTLSCEQNLNHDAMYWYRQDPGQGLRLIYYSQIVNDFQKGDIAEGYSVSREKKESFPLTVTSAQKNPTAFYLCASSISGNYGYTFGSGTRLTVV.

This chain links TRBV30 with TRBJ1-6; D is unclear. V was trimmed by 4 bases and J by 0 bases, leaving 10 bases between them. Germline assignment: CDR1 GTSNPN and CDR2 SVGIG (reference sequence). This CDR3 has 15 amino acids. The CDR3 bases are TGTGCCTGGAACGGCAAGAGCTCCTATAATTCACCCCTCCACTTT. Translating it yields CAWNGKSSYNSPLHF.

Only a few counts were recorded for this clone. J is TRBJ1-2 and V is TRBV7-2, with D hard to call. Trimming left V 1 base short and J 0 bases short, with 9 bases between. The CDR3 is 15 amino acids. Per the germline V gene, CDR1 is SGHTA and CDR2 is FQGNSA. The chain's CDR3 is CASSLDDGANYGYTF. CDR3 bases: TGTGCCAGCAGCTTAGACGATGGGGCTAACTATGGCTACACCTTC.

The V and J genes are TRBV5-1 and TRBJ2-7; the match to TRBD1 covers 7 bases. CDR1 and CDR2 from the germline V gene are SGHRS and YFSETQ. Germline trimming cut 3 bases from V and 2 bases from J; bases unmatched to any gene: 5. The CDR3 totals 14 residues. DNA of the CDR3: TGCGCCAGCAGCTGGGGACAGAGCGCCTACGAGCAGTACTTC. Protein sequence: CASSWGQSAYEQYF.

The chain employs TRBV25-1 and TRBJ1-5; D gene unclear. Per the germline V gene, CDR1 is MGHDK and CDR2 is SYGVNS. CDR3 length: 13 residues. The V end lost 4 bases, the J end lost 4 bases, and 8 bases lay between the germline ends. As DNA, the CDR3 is TGTGCCAGCAGTGGAGGGAGTAATCAGCCCCAGCATTTT. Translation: CASSGGSNQPQHF.

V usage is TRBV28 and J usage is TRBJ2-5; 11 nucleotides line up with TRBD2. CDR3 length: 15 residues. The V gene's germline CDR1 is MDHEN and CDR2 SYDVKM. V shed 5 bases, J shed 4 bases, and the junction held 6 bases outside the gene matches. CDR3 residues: CASSPMTSGTETQYF. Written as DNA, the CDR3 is TGTGCCAGCAGTCCGATGACTAGCGGGACAGAGACCCAGTACTTC.

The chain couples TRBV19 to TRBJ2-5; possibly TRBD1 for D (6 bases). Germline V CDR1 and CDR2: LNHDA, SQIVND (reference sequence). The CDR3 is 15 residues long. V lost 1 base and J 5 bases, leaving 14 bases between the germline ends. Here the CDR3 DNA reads TGTGCCAGTAGTATAGGAGGGGGATACGCGGAGACCCAGTACTTC. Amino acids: CASSIGGGYAETQYF.

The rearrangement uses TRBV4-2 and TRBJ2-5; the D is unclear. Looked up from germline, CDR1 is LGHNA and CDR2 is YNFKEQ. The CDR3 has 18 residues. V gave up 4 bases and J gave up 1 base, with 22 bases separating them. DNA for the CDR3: TGTGCCAGCAGCCCTGAGCCAAACTTACGGAAATCCCAAGAGACCCAGTACTTC. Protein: CASSPEPNLRKSQETQYF.

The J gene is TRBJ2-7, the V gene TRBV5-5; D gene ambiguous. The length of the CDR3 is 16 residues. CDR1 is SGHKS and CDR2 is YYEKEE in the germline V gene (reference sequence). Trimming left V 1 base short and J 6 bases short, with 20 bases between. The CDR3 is CASSLYYDAREGEQYF. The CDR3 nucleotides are TGTGCCAGCAGCTTGTACTATGACGCTAGGGAAGGCGAGCAGTACTTC.

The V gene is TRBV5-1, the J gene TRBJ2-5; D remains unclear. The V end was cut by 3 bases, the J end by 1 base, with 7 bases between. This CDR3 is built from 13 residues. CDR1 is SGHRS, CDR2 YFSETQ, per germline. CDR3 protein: CASSWGLQETQYF. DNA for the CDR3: TGCGCCAGCAGCTGGGGTCTCCAAGAGACCCAGTACTTC.